The next 6 T cell receptor beta chains were all read from a single sample in a study of tumor T cells in aggressive B-cell lymphoma. The protocol was immunoSEQ multiplex PCR, while the TCRdb copy is restricted to in-frame clones and leaves out a portion. The sample has thousands of clones, about 88% seen once. The specimen sequenced was tumor tissue. All receptors come from an adult with diffuse large B cell lymphoma.

The chain joins TRBV29-1 to TRBJ1-2, with 9 bases lining up with TRBD1. The CDR3 is made up of 15 amino acids. The ends lost 2 bases at V and 7 bases at J; junction bases unmatched: 11. In germline, CDR1 is SQVTM, CDR2 ANQGSEA. The CDR3 sequence is CSVEPGGQGIFGYTF. For the CDR3, the DNA is TGCAGCGTTGAACCGGGCGGACAGGGGATTTTTGGCTACACCTTC.

DNA of the CDR3: TGTGCCAGCAGCCTATTCCGGGACAAATATTACGAGCAGTACTTC. Encoded protein: CASSLFRDKYYEQYF. This rearrangement joins TRBV7-2 to TRBJ2-7, with D tentatively TRBD1 (6 bases). Trimming removed 5 bases at V and 4 bases at J, with 18 bases between. Germline V gene sequence: CDR1 SGHTA, CDR2 FQGNSA. The CDR3 loop spans 15 amino acids. The whole variable domain, remainder taken from reference TRBV7-2 and TRBJ2-7, is GAGVSQSPSNKVTEKGKDVELRCDPISGHTALYWYRQSLGQGLEFLIYFQGNSAPDKSGLPSDRFSAERTGGSVSTLTIQRTQQEDSAVYLCASSLFRDKYYEQYFGPGTRLTVT.

The genes are TRBV10-3 and TRBJ2-5, with 7 bases that match TRBD1. CDR3 length equals 16 residues. Per germline, CDR1 ENHRY and CDR2 SYGVKD. V lost 0 bases to trimming and J lost 0 bases; unmatched junction nucleotides: 4. CDR3 region: CAISESGQEYQETQYF. The CDR3, as DNA: TGTGCCATCAGTGAGTCAGGACAGGAGTACCAAGAGACCCAGTACTTC.

V is TRBV12-5 and J is TRBJ1-5; 7 nucleotides match TRBD1. The CDR3 is 15 residues long. The germline CDR1 and CDR2 sequences are LGHNT and FRNRAP. The ends lost 4 bases at V and 5 bases at J; junction bases unmatched: 8. CDR3 nucleotide sequence: TGTGCTAGTGGTTCGAAGGGGGCTGGGGATCAGCCCCAGCATTTT. Amino acids: CASGSKGAGDQPQHF.

This clone was detected a few times. The V gene is TRBV28, the J gene TRBJ1-5; 7 positions match TRBD1. With 6 bases clipped from V and 0 bases from J, the junction kept 14 bases outside the gene matches. The germline V gene has CDR1 MDHEN and CDR2 SYDVKM. The CDR3 contains 18 residues. CDR3 sequence reads: CASSRGRAYIYSNQPQHF. The DNA for the CDR3 is TGTGCCAGCAGCAGGGGGAGAGCTTACATTTATAGCAATCAGCCCCAGCATTTT.

This clone is a singleton in its sample. The V call is TRBV4-1, the J call TRBJ2-1; possibly TRBD1 for D (5 bases). Trimming pared 6 bases from V and 7 bases from J, leaving 19 bases between. The CDR3 extends over 15 amino acids. CDR1 is MGHRA, CDR2 YSYEKL, per germline. CDR3 DNA sequence: TGCGCCAGCAGAACTGACAGAGAGCGTCGAAATGAGCAGTTCTTC. Its translation is CASRTDRERRNEQFF.